This T cell receptor (beta chain) appears in the sequencing data of a study of T cells in Graves' hyperthyroidism and ophthalmopathy. Study-wide results and limits: Most clonotypes that expanded in the thyroid above 0.001 also showed up in blood.

Isolation of PBMCs was performed on 8.5 to 10 ml fresh peripheral blood. The CDR3 length is 19 residues. CDR1 and CDR2 from the germline V gene are LNHNV and YYDKDF (reference sequence). V lost 5 bases to trimming and J lost 0 bases; unmatched junction nucleotides: 16. Points on this clonotype: What it recognizes is unknown.

RNA transcripts provided the source from which TCR beta CDR3 regions were amplified. The HTBI set primed first-round TCR CDR3 RT-PCR. TCRdb re-derived calls from the multiplex PCR reads in MiXCR, one entry per CDR3 protein. The sample holds around 520,000 distinct CDR3 sequences, approximately 25% seen once. This sequence joins TRBV15 and TRBJ1-5, with 7 bases matching TRBD1. This TCR was sampled from a woman aged 30 to 39 with Graves' ophthalmopathy. Sequencing used blood. In DNA, the CDR3 is TGTGCCACCAGCCTCCCCCGGGACAGATCTTTATATAGCAATCAGCCCCAGCATTTT. Amino acid sequence: CATSLPRDRSLYSNQPQHF.